Detailed here is one TCR beta chain. The data derive from a study of T cells in pancreatic ductal adenocarcinoma. Selected pancreatic ductal adenocarcinoma patients had undergone surgery without neoadjuvant therapy. The germline gives CDR1 SGHTS, CDR2 YDEGEE. The CDR3 is 15 amino acids. V gave up 4 bases and J gave up 6 bases; unmatched junction bases: 9. The table came from immunoSEQ multiplex PCR; TCRdb's copy has only in-frame clones and leaves some out. The repertoire holds about 2,500 clones, with around 83% as singletons. Sequencing was performed on pancreatic tumor tissue. This TCR derives from a human donor with pancreatic ductal adenocarcinoma. The chain recombines TRBV5-8 with TRBJ1-1; 10 bases fit TRBD1. The CDR3 DNA sequence: TGTGCCAGCAGCCGGGACAGGGGTACCCTTTCTGAAGCTTTCTTT. Translation gives CASSRDRGTLSEAFF. The variable domain in full, with the rest retrieved from reference TRBV5-8 and TRBJ1-1, is EAGVTQSPTHLIKTRGQQATLRCSPISGHTSVYWYQQALGLGLQFLLWYDEGEERNRGNFPPRFSGRQFPNYSSELNVNALELEDSALYLCASSRDRGTLSEAFFGQGTRLTVV.